This T cell receptor (beta chain) was identified during a study of shared clonotypes between healthy human individuals. Broader study findings: Relative to clonotypes present in all four donors, those not shared had lower generation probabilities. It was only blood that was sampled, and tissue repertoires likely differ.

Generated by immunoSEQ multiplex PCR, the TCRdb table keeps only in-frame clones and is missing some. The table lists 2 million to 2.5 million clones, about 95% of them singletons, with roughly 1% in the top ten. Trimming shortened V by 1 base and J by 3 bases, and 8 bases separated the two germline ends. The CDR3 length is 13 residues. CDR1 is SGHRS, CDR2 YFSETQ, per germline. CD8 cells regarded as naive lacked CD45RO, were positively chosen for CCR7, and omitted terminally differentiated effector memory CD45RA+ cells. On this clone itself: Its antigen remains unidentified.

This clonotype was obtained from a man aged 18 to 29 in good health. The J gene is TRBJ2-7, the V gene TRBV5-1, with unresolved D. Sequencing was performed on naive CD8+ T cells sorted from blood. CDR3 sequence (DNA): TGCGCCAGCAGCTTGATTGCGAACTACGAGCAGTACTTC. This sequence encodes CASSLIANYEQYF. The full variable domain, rest sourced from reference TRBV5-1 and TRBJ2-7, is KAGVTQTPRYLIKTRGQQVTLSCSPISGHRSVSWYQQTPGQGLQFLFEYFSETQRNKGNFPGRFSGRQFSNSRSEMNVSTLELGDSALYLCASSLIANYEQYFGPGTRLTVT.